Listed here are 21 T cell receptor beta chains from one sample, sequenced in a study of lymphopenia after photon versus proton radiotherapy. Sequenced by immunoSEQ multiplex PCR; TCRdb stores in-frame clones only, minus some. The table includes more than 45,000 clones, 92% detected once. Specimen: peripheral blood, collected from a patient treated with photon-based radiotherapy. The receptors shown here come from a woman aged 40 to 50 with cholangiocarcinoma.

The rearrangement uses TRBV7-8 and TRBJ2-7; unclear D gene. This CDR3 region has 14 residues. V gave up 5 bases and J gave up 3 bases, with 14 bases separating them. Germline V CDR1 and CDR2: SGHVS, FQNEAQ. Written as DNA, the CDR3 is TGTGCCAGCAGCAGCCGATCAGCCCGCTACGAGCAGTACTTC. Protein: CASSSRSARYEQYF.

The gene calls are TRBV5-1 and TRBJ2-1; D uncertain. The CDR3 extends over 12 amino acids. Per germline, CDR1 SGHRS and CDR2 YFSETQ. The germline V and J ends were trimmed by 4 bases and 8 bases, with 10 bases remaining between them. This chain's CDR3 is CASSLGNDEQFF. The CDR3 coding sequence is TGCGCCAGCAGCCTGGGAAACGATGAGCAGTTCTTC.

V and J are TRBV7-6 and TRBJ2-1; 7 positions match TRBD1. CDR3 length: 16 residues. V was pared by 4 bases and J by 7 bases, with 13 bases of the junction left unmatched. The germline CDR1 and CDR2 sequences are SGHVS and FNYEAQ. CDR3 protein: CASSSTRQGSLNEQFF. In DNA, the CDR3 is TGTGCCAGCAGCTCCACTAGACAGGGCTCCCTGAATGAGCAGTTCTTC.

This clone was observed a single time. Here the CDR3 reads CASSDRQGPDEQYF. CDR3 DNA: TGTGCCAGCAGTGATCGACAGGGGCCGGACGAGCAGTACTTC. The genes are TRBV6-1 and TRBJ2-7; 8 positions match TRBD1. CDR3 length: 14 amino acids. Trimming cost V 3 bases and J 5 bases; bases outside gene matches: 6. Germline CDR1 and CDR2: MNHNS and SASEGT.

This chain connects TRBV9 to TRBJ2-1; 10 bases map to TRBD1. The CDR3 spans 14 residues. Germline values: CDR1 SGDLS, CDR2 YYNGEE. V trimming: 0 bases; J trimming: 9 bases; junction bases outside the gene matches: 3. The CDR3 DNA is TGTGCCAGCAGCGTAGGACAGGGGGCTGTTGAGCAGTTCTTC. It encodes CASSVGQGAVEQFF.

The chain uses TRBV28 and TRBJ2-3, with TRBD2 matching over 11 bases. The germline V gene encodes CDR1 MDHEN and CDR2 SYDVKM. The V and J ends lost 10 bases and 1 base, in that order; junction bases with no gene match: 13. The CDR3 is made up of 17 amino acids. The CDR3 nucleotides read TGTGCCATCTCACTAGCGGGAGATGGAGGTGGCACAGATACGCAGTATTTT. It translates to CAISLAGDGGGTDTQYF.

CDR3 residues: CASSEEVYSGNTIYF. CDR3 coding DNA: TGTGCCAGCAGTGAAGAAGTATACTCTGGAAACACCATATATTTT. The V call is TRBV6-1, the J call TRBJ1-3; no reliable D call. The CDR3 is 15 residues long. Between the trimmed V and J ends, which lost 1 base and 0 bases, there was a span of 7 bases. Looked up from germline, CDR1 is MNHNS and CDR2 is SASEGT.

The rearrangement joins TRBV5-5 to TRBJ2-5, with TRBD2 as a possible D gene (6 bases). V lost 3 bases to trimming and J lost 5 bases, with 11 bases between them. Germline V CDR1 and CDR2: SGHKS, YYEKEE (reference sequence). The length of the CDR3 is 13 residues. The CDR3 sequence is CASSSRGGETQYF. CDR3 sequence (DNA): TGTGCCAGCAGCTCCCGGGGAGGTGAGACCCAGTACTTC.

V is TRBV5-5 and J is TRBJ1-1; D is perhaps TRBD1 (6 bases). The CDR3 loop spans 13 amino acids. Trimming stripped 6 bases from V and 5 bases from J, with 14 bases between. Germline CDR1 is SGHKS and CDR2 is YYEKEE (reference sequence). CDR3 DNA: TGTGCCAGCACCTACAGGGAGGGTACTGAAGCTTTCTTT. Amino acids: CASTYREGTEAFF.

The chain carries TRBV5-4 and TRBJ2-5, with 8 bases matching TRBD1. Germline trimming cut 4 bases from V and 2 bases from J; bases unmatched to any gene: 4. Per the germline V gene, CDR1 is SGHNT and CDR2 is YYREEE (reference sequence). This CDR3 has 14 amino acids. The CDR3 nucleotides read TGTGCCAGCAGCACAGGACAGGGACAAGAGACCCAGTACTTC. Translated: CASSTGQGQETQYF.

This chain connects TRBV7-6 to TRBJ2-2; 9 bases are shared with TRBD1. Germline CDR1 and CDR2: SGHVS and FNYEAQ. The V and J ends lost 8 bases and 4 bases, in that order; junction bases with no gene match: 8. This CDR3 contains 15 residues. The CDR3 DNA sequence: TGTGCCAGCGGACCCGGGACAGGGCTCACCGGGGAGCTGTTTTTT. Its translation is CASGPGTGLTGELFF.

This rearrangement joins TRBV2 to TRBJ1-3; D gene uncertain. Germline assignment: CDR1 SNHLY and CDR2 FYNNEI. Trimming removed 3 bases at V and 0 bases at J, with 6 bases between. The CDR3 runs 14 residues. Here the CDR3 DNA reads TGTGCCAGCAGTGAGGTCCTCTCTGGAAACACCATATATTTT. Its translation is CASSEVLSGNTIYF. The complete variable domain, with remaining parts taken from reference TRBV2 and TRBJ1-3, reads EPEVTQTPSHQVTQMGQEVILRCVPISNHLYFYWYRQILGQKVEFLVSFYNNEISEKSEIFDDQFSVERPDGSNFTLKIRSTKLEDSAMYFCASSEVLSGNTIYFGEGSWLTVV.

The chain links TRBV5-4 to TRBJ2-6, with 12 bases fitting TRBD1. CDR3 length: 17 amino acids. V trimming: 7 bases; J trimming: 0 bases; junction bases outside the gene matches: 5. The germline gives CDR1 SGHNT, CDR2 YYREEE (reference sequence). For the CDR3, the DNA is TGTGCCAGCTCCCGGGACAGGGGGCTCTCTGGGGCCAACGTCCTGACTTTC. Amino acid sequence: CASSRDRGLSGANVLTF.

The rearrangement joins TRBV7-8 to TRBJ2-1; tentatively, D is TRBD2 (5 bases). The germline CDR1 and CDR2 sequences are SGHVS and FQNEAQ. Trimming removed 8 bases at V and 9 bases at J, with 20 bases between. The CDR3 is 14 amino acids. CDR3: CASHPYWLAGEQFF. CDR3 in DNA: TGTGCCAGCCACCCTTACTGGCTAGCCGGTGAGCAGTTCTTC.

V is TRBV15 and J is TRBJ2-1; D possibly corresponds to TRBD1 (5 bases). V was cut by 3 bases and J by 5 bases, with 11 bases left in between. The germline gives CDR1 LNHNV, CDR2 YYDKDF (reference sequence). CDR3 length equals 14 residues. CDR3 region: CATSSVGQHNEQFF. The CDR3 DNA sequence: TGTGCCACCAGCAGTGTCGGACAACACAATGAGCAGTTCTTC.

CDR3 sequence (DNA): TGTGCCAGCAGCTTCGAGACTAGCGCCCTCAATGAGCAGTTCTTC. It yields the protein CASSFETSALNEQFF. The rearrangement joins TRBV7-9 to TRBJ2-1; 8 bases match TRBD2. Per germline, CDR1 SEHNR and CDR2 FQNEAQ (reference sequence). Trimming at V came to 3 bases and at J to 6 bases, leaving 7 bases not matched to a gene. The CDR3 totals 15 residues.

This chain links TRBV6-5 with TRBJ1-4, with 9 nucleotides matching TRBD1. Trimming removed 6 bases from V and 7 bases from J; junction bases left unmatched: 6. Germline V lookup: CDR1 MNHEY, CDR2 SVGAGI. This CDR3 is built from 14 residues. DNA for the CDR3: TGTGCCAGCAGAACAGGGGGCCTAGGTGAAAAACTGTTTTTT. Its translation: CASRTGGLGEKLFF.

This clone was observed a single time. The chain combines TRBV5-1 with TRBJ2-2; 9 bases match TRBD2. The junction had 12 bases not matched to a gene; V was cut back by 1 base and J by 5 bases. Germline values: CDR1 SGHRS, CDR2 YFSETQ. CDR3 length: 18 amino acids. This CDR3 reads CASSLSPAGGLGTGELFF. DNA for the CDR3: TGCGCCAGCAGCTTGTCCCCAGCGGGGGGACTGGGGACCGGGGAGCTGTTTTTT. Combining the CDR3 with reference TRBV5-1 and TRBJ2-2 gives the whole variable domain KAGVTQTPRYLIKTRGQQVTLSCSPISGHRSVSWYQQTPGQGLQFLFEYFSETQRNKGNFPGRFSGRQFSNSRSEMNVSTLELGDSALYLCASSLSPAGGLGTGELFFGEGSRLTVL.

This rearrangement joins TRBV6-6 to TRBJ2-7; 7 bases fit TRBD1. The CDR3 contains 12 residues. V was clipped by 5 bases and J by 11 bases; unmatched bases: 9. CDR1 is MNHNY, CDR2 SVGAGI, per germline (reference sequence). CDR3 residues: CASSPGTVREYF. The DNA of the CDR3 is TGTGCCAGCAGTCCCGGGACAGTGCGGGAGTACTTC.

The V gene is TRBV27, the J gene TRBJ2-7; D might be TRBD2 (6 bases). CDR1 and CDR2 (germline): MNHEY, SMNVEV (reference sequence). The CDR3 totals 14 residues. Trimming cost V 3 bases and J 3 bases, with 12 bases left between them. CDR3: CASSLTRGIYEQYF. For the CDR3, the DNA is TGTGCCAGCAGTTTGACTAGAGGAATCTACGAGCAGTACTTC.

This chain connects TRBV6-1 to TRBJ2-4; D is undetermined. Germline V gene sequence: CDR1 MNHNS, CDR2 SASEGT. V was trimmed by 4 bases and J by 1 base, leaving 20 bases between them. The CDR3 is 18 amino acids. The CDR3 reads CASSVWSWGQWAKNIQYF. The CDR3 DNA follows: TGTGCCAGCAGTGTCTGGAGCTGGGGTCAATGGGCCAAAAACATTCAGTACTTC.